This T cell receptor beta chain was documented in a study of technical replicates of blood from a few donors. Clones were sequenced by immunoSEQ multiplex PCR, and TCRdb holds only the in-frame ones, with some missing. The sample carries about 58,000 clones, around 96% recorded once. This CDR3 has 14 residues. The germline V gene encodes CDR1 SGHRS and CDR2 YFSETQ. Between the trimmed V and J ends, which lost 0 bases and 3 bases, there was a span of 10 bases. This clonotype originated in a human donor in good health. Some clones in this sample may be carry-over from other donors' samples. The rearrangement uses TRBV5-1 and TRBJ2-7; D perhaps matches TRBD1 (5 bases). The sample taken for sequencing was PBMCs. CDR3 nucleotides: TGCGCCAGCAGCTTGGTTGGGCAGGGCTACGAGCAGTACTTC. This translates into CASSLVGQGYEQYF.